This entry features one TCR beta chain sequence. This record belongs to a study of blood T cell repertoires in COVID-19. As for the study in general: COVID-19 samples, acute and convalescent, were from the United States, Italy and Spain. T cells, B-cell-depleted T cells, or PBMCs supplied cDNA or gDNA.

In the authors' workflow: Counts of nucleated cells, estimated from reference gene primer amplification, were obtained. Method: immunoSEQ multiplex PCR; TCRdb's copy keeps in-frame clones and lacks some. That table gives V, J and clone size, and the DNA gave D and trimming. The data contain 150,000 to 200,000 clones, around 89% of them singletons. The CDR3 is 15 amino acids. V trimming: 4 bases; J trimming: 13 bases; junction bases outside the gene matches: 13. Germline CDR1 and CDR2: KGHDR and SFDVKD. The source material was peripheral blood. This chain uses TRBV24-1 with TRBJ1-2; 11 nucleotides line up with TRBD1. This receptor was obtained from a man aged 55 to 70 with acute or convalescent COVID-19. The CDR3 loop is CATSDTGTGGIGFTF. The CDR3 bases are TGTGCCACCAGTGACACCGGGACAGGGGGTATTGGTTTCACCTTC.